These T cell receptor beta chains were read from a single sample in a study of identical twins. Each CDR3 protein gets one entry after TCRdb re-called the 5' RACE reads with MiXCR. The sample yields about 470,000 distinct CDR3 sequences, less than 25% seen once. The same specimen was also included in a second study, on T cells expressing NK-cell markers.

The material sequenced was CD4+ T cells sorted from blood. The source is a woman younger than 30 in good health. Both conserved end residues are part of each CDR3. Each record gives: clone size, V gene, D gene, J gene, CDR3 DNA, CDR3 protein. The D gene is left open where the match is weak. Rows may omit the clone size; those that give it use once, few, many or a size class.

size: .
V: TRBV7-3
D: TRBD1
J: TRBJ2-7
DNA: TGTGCCAGCAGCTTAACTACAGGGGGAACCTACGAGCAGTACTTC
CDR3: CASSLTTGGTYEQYF

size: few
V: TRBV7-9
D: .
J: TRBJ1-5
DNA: TGTGCCAGCAGCTTAGTAGGGGACGATCAGCCCCAGCATTTT
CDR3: CASSLVGDDQPQHF

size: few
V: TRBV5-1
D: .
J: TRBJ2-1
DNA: TGCGCCAGCAGCTTGGACACAGCGGGCTACAATGAGCAGTTCTTC
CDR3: CASSLDTAGYNEQFF

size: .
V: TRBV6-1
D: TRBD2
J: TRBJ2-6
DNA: TGTGCCAGCAGCCCGGGACTAGCGGGATCTGGGGCCAACGTCCTGACTTTC
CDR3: CASSPGLAGSGANVLTF

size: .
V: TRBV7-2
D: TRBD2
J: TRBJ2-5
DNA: TGTGCCAGCAGCATCGGACTAGCGGAAGAGACCCAGTACTTC
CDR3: CASSIGLAEETQYF

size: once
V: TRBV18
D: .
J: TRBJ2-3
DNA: TGTGCCAGCTCCCTCATATCCCAGGGTAGCACAGATACGCAGTATTTT
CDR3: CASSLISQGSTDTQYF

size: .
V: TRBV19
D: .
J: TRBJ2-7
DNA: TGTGCCAGTAGTATCAGCGCCGGACAGCGGTCCTACGAGCAGTACTTC
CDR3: CASSISAGQRSYEQYF

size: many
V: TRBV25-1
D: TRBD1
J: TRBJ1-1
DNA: TGTGCCAGCCTGGGGACAGCCGGTACTGAAGCTTTCTTT
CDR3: CASLGTAGTEAFF

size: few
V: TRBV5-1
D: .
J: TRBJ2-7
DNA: TGCGCCAGCAGCTTGGAGACGGCCTACGAGCAGTACTTC
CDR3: CASSLETAYEQYF

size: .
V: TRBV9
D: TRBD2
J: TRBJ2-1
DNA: TGTGCCAGCAGCGGACCAAGACTAGCGGGGAACAATGAGCAGTTCTTC
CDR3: CASSGPRLAGNNEQFF

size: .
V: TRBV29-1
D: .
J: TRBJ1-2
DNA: TGCAGCGTTGCCCTCACAGGTGGCTACACCTTC
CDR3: CSVALTGGYTF

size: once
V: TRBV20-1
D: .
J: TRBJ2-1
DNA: TGCAGTGCAACCGGACGGGTCCGCTCCTACAATGAGCAGTTCTTC
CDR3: CSATGRVRSYNEQFF

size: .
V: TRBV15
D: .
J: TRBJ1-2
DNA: TGTGCCACCAGCGGCCTCGGGGCAGGGGTCTATGGCTACACCTTC
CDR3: CATSGLGAGVYGYTF

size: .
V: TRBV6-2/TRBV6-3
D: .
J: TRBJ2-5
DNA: TGTGCCAGCAGTTACTGGCAGCAAGAGACCCAGTACTTC
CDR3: CASSYWQQETQYF

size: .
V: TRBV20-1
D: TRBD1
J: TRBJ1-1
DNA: TGCAGTGCCACTCGACAGGGTGGAGACACTGAAGCTTTCTTT
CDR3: CSATRQGGDTEAFF

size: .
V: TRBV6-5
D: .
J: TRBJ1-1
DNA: TGTGCCACAACCCGGCGTGGTGGTGAAGCTTTCTTT
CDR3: CATTRRGGEAFF

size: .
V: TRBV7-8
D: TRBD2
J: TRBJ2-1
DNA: TGTGCCAGCAGCTTAGCGGGGCTAGCGGTTCCGAGCACCAATGAGCAGTTCTTC
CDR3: CASSLAGLAVPSTNEQFF

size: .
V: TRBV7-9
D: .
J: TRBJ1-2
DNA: TGTGCCAGCAGCCCCCAACCAGAAAGCCCTAACTATGGCTACACCTTC
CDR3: CASSPQPESPNYGYTF

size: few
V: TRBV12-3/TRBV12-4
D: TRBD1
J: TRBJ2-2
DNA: TGTGCCAGCAGCGGACAGGGGGAGAACACCGGGGAGCTGTTTTTT
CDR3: CASSGQGENTGELFF

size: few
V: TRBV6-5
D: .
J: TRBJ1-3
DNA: TGTGCCAGCAGTTACTCGAACAGGGTATCAGGAAACACCATATATTTT
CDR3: CASSYSNRVSGNTIYF

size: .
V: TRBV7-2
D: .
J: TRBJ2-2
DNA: TGTGCCACCTCCCTGGGGTCAGACACCGGGGAGCTGTTTTTT
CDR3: CATSLGSDTGELFF

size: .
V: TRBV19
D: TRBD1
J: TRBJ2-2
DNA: TGTGCCAGTATAGGAGACAGGGGGTACACCGGGGAGCTGTTTTTT
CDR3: CASIGDRGYTGELFF

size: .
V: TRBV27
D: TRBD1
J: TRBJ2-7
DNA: TGTGCCAGCAGCAACATTAACAGGGGCTCAGAGCAGTACTTC
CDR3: CASSNINRGSEQYF

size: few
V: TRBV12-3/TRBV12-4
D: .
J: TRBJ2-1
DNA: TGTGCCAGCAGGCCGGGAACCGACTACAATGAGCAGTTCTTC
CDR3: CASRPGTDYNEQFF

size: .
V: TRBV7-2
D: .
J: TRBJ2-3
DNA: TGTGCCAGCAGCTTACAGGGGATGGTTCCAGATACGCAGTATTTT
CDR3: CASSLQGMVPDTQYF

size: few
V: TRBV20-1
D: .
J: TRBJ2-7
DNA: TGCAGTGCAGGTCCCTCCTACGAGCAGTACTTC
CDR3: CSAGPSYEQYF

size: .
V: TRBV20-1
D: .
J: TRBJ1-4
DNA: TGCAGTGCGAAGGGGGAGTATAATGAAAAACTGTTTTTT
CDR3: CSAKGEYNEKLFF

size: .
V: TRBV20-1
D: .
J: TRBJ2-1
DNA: TGCAGTGTGCAGAGGGCCAATGAGCAGTTCTTC
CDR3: CSVQRANEQFF

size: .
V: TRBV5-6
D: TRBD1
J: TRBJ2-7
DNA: TGTGCCACCTGGGTCAGGGGGACCTACGAGCAGTACTTC
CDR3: CATWVRGTYEQYF

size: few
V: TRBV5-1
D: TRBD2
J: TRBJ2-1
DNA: TGCGCCAGCAGCTTAATCACTAGCGGTCGTTTCGACAATGAGCAGTTCTTC
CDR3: CASSLITSGRFDNEQFF

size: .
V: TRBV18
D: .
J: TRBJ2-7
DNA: TGTGCCAGCTCACCCCGCCCGGGTGGGACACGGAACTACGAGCAGTACTTC
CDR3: CASSPRPGGTRNYEQYF

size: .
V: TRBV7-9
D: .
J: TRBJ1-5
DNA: TGTGCCAGCAGCTTAGGATTGGGGTCGCCCCAGCATTTT
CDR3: CASSLGLGSPQHF

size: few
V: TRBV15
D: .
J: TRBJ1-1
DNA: TGTGCCACCAGCAGAGGAAAGATATTTAAGGCTGAAGCTTTCTTT
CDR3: CATSRGKIFKAEAFF

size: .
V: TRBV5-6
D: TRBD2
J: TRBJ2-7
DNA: TGTGCCAGCAGACCGGGACTAGCGGGATTCGAGCAGTACTTC
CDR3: CASRPGLAGFEQYF

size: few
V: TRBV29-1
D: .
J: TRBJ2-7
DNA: TGCAGCGTTGTTGGGGCCCCTTCCTACGAGCAGTACTTC
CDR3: CSVVGAPSYEQYF

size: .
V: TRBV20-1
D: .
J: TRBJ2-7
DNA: TGCAGTGCTAGACCCCGGGGGGCCATCTACGAGCAGTACTTC
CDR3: CSARPRGAIYEQYF

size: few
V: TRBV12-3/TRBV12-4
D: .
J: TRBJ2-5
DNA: TGTGCCAGCAGTCCGCTCCCCCGGGGGCTCAAGGAGACCCAGTACTTC
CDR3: CASSPLPRGLKETQYF

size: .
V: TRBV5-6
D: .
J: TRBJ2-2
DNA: TGTGCCAGCAGCTTGGGGGCCGGAGTTAACACCGGGGAGCTGTTTTTT
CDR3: CASSLGAGVNTGELFF

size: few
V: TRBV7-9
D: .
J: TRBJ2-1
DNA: TGTGCCAGCAGCTCCCCGGGGGTTCAGTTCTTC
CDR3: CASSSPGVQFF

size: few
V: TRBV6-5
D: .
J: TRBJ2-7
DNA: TGTGCCAGCAGTTTTTCACAGGTTAGCGAGCAGTACTTC
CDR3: CASSFSQVSEQYF

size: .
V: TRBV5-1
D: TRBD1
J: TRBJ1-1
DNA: TGCGCCAGCAGCCTCCGGGACAGGGATAACACTGAAGCTTTCTTT
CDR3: CASSLRDRDNTEAFF

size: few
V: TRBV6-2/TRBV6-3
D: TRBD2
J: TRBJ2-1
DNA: TGTGCCAGCACGGGACTAGCGAGCAATGAGCAGTTCTTC
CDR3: CASTGLASNEQFF

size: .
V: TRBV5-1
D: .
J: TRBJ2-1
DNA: TGCGCCAGCACCAATAGCTCCTACAATGAGCAGTTCTTC
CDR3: CASTNSSYNEQFF

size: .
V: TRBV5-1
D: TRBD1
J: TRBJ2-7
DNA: TGCGCCAGCAGCCCGGGACAGGGTTACCACGAGCAGTACTTC
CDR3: CASSPGQGYHEQYF

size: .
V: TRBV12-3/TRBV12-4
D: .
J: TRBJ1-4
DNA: TGTGCCAGCAGGGAACCGGGACATAGGACTGAAAAACTGTTTTTT
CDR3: CASREPGHRTEKLFF

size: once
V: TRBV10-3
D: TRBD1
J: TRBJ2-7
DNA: TGTGCCATCAGTGAGGGGTGGGACAGGGGCTACGAGCAGTACTTC
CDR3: CAISEGWDRGYEQYF

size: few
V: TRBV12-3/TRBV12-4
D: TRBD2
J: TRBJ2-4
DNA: TGTGCCAGCACCTCCGGACTAGCGGGGGGCCGGAACATTCAGTACTTC
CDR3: CASTSGLAGGRNIQYF

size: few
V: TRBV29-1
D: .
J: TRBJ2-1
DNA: TGCAGCGTCCTCGACGGGAGCTCCTACAATGAGCAGTTCTTC
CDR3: CSVLDGSSYNEQFF

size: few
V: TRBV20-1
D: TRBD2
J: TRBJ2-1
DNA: TGCAGTGCCTCCAAGCGGGGACTAGCTAAGTATGAGCAGTTCTTC
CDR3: CSASKRGLAKYEQFF

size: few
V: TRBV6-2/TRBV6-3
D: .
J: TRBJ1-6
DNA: TGTGCCAGCAGTTACGGAGCTTCGGGTTCACCCCTCCACTTT
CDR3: CASSYGASGSPLHF

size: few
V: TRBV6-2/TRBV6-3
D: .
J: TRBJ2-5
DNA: TGTGCCAGCAGTCACCAGAAGACAGGTAGTGGAAAAGAGACCCAGTACTTC
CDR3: CASSHQKTGSGKETQYF

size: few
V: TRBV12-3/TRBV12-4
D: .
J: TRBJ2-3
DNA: TGTGCCAGCAGTGACACCACTCGCACAGATACGCAGTATTTT
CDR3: CASSDTTRTDTQYF

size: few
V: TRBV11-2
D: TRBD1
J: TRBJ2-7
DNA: TGTGCCAGCAGCTTAGACGGACAGGGTTCCGAGCAGTACTTC
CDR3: CASSLDGQGSEQYF

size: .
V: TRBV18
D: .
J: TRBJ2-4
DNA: TGTGCCAGCTCACCTAAAGACAGCTTAGCCAAAAACATTCAGTACTTC
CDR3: CASSPKDSLAKNIQYF

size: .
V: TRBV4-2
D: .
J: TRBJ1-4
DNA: TGTGCCAGCAGCCAAGATCACAGGGTTGAAAAACTGTTTTTT
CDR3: CASSQDHRVEKLFF